This TCR beta chain stems from a study of cytomegalovirus exposure and HLA in healthy donors. General study findings and limits: HLA alleles showed associations with 15,000 to 20,000 TCR beta sequences in a later analysis, at a 0.05 false discovery rate. Researchers reported that a few CMV-associated chains were confirmed in vitro as CMV antigen-specific. The study recorded 150 to 200 TCR beta chains that were cytomegalovirus-associated.

Healthy individuals who donated bone marrow served as the donors. Use of 60 Vbeta and 13 Jbeta primers characterized the PCR. The method was immunoSEQ multiplex PCR; TCRdb's version includes in-frame clones alone and lacks a portion of them. The sample holds about 150,000 clones, around 70% seen once. Concerning this clone itself: Its cognate antigen is unknown.

The sequence derives from a man aged 35-49 years in good health and CMV-seronegative. Sequencing was done on a sample of PBMCs.

The chain's CDR3 is CASSVGGGRGHEKLFF. CDR3 DNA sequence: TGTGCCAGCAGCGTAGGGGGGGGCAGGGGGCATGAAAAACTGTTTTTT. The chain links TRBV9 to TRBJ1-4; 8 positions match TRBD1. J lost 6 bases, V lost 0 bases, and 7 bases had no gene match. Germline lookup yields CDR1 SGDLS and CDR2 YYNGEE. The CDR3 contains 16 residues.